Below, one T cell receptor beta chain is given with its context. Its antigen is still unknown. This sample stems from a study of identical twins. Germline CDR1 and CDR2: MNHEY and SVGAGI. Trimming stripped 2 bases from V and 0 bases from J, with 13 bases between. CDR3 length equals 16 residues. Study-wide findings and caveats: Conclusions leaned on cross-sectional statistical analysis and did not track the same donors over time.

MiXCR was run by TCRdb on the 5' RACE reads, yielding one entry per CDR3 protein. This sample has about 700,000 distinct CDR3 sequences, with 5.5% to 7.5% found just once. The origin of this receptor is a young man in good health. Sequencing was carried out using naive T cells sorted from blood. V is TRBV6-5 and J is TRBJ1-1; D gene unclear. The CDR3: CASSYTYRRMNTEAFF. The CDR3 nucleotides are TGTGCCAGCAGTTACACGTACAGACGGATGAACACTGAAGCTTTCTTT.